This TCR beta chain was sequenced during a study of T-cell memory formation after mild COVID-19. Overall study context: In these data, TCR clusters were largely donor specific.

Looked up from germline, CDR1 is GTSNPN and CDR2 is SVGIG (reference sequence). Germline trimming cut 7 bases from V and 3 bases from J; bases unmatched to any gene: 10. The CDR3 totals 15 residues. General observations from the study: While clones contracting from day 15 to 85 were balanced between CD4 and CD8, later expanders leaned CD4+. Shrinking CD4+ clones were chiefly CM and EM; CD8+ ones were chiefly EMRA.

TCR alpha and TCR beta cDNA libraries with sample barcodes and UMIs came from 5'RACE using constant-segment primers. TCRdb passed the 5' RACE reads through MiXCR, listing each CDR3 protein once. Altogether about 410,000 distinct CDR3 sequences are present, 15% to 20% being singletons, with the ten largest covering 20% to 25%. This clonotype was seen more than once but under ten times. What it binds is unknown. Sequencing was carried out using PBMCs or a T cell subset sorted from them (not recorded which). V and J are TRBV30 and TRBJ2-3; 10 bases are a match to TRBD1. The TCR was taken from a man between 18 and 35 years old who had mild COVID-19 (a few samples of this study predate the infection). Cell type and time point are not known. CDR3 in DNA: TGTGCCTCGAGCGTGACAGGGGGCCAGACAGATACGCAGTATTTT. Translation: CASSVTGGQTDTQYF.